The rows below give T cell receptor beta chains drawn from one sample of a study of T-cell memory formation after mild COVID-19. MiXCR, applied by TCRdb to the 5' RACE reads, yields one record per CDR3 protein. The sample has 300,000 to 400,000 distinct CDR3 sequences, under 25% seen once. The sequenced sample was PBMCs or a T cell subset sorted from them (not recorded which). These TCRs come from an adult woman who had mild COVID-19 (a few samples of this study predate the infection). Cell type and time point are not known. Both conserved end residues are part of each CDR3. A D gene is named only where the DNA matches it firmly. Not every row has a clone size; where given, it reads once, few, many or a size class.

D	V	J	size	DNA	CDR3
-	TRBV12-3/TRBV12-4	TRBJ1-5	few	TGTGCCAGCCGTGGGGAGGGTAGCAATCAGCCCCAGCATTTT	CASRGEGSNQPQHF
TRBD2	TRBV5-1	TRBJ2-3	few	TGCGCCAGCAGAATGACTAGCGGGAGCACAGATACGCAGTATTTT	CASRMTSGSTDTQYF
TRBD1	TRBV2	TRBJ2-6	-	TGTGCCAGCAGTGACCAGGGGGCGTCTGGGGCCAACGTCCTGACTTTC	CASSDQGASGANVLTF
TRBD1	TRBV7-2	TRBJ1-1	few	TGTGCCAGCAGCTTAGGGACAGGGTCTGAAGCTTTCTTT	CASSLGTGSEAFF
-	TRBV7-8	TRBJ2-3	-	TGTGCCAGCAGTTCTACAAAGGGGAACACAGATACGCAGTATTTT	CASSSTKGNTDTQYF
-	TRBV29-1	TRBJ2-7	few	TGCAGCGTGACACCAAGAGGAACCTACGAGCAGTACTTC	CSVTPRGTYEQYF
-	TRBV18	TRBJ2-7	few	TGTGCCAGCTCACCTGGGGGGCTGATTTACGAGCAGTACTTC	CASSPGGLIYEQYF
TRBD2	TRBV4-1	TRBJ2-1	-	TGCGCCAGCAGCCACAAACCGACTAGCGGGATTTTGGATGAGCAGTTCTTC	CASSHKPTSGILDEQFF
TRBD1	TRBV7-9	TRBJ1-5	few	TGTGCCAGCAGCTTAGCGCTAAGTCGGGACAGGGGCAATCAGCCCCAGCATTTT	CASSLALSRDRGNQPQHF
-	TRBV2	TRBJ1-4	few	TGTGCCAGCAGGGCGGAAACACTGTTTTTT	CASRAETLFF
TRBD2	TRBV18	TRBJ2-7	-	TGTGCCAGCTCACCACCGCAGGGACTAGCGGGGGACGAGCAGTACTTC	CASSPPQGLAGDEQYF
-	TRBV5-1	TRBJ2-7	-	TGCGCCAGCAGCCCGCTCCCAGCGGTGACCTCCCACGAGCAGTACTTC	CASSPLPAVTSHEQYF
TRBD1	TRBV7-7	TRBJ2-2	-	TGTGCTAGCAGCTTAGTTCCGACAGGGCAAACCGGGGAGCTGTTTTTT	CASSLVPTGQTGELFF
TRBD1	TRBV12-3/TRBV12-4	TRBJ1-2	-	TGTGCCAGCAGACGGGACAGCGATTATGGCTACACCTTC	CASRRDSDYGYTF
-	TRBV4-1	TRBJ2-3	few	TGCGCCAGCACCACCGGACCCTCTAGCACAGATACGCAGTATTTT	CASTTGPSSTDTQYF
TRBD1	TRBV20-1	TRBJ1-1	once	TGCAGTGCTAGACCGGGATTGGGACAGCGAAACACTGAAGCTTTCTTT	CSARPGLGQRNTEAFF
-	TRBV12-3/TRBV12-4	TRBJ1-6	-	TGTGCCAGCCGCTTCGGGGCTAATTCACCCCTCCACTTT	CASRFGANSPLHF
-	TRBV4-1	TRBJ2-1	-	TGCGCCAGCAGCCCCCTCCCTGAAGCCTACAATGAGCAGTTCTTC	CASSPLPEAYNEQFF
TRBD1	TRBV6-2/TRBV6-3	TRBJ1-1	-	TGTGCCAGCAGTTTAAGGGGGCCGAGTGAAGCTTTCTTT	CASSLRGPSEAFF
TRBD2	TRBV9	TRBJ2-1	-	TGTGCCAGTTCACCGCGGAGACTAGCGGGGGGTCACTCCTACAATGAGCAGTTCTTC	CASSPRRLAGGHSYNEQFF
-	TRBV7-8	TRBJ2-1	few	TGTGCCAGCAGCTTAGCCGAACGGAGGCAGTTCTTC	CASSLAERRQFF
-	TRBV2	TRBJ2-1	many	TGTGCCAGCAGTCCGGGTAGAAATGAGCAGTTCTTC	CASSPGRNEQFF
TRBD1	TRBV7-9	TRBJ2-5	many	TGTGCCAGCAGCTTAGGCCCCCGGACAGGGGGCCGAGAGACCCAGTACTTC	CASSLGPRTGGRETQYF
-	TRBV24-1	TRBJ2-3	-	TGTGCCACCAGTGATAACCGGGGACTCCCCACAGATACGCAGTATTTT	CATSDNRGLPTDTQYF
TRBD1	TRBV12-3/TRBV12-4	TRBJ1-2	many	TGTGCCAGCAGCCCGGGACAGGGAGGAAACTATGGCTACACCTTC	CASSPGQGGNYGYTF
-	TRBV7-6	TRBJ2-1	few	TGTGCCAGCAGCCCCCGGGGGTGGCAGGCGCAAGACAATGAGCAGTTCTTC	CASSPRGWQAQDNEQFF
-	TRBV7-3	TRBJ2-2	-	TGTGCCAGCAGCTTAAGGGGACCAACCACCGGGGAGCTGTTTTTT	CASSLRGPTTGELFF
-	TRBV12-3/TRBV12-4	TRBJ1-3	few	TGTGCCAGCAAAGGCTCAACGAGCTCTGGAAACACCATATATTTT	CASKGSTSSGNTIYF
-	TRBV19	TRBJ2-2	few	TGTGCCAGTAGTGAGATCGGGGAGCTGTTTTTT	CASSEIGELFF
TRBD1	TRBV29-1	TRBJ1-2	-	TGCAGCGTTGTAACCGGGACAGGGAAGGGCCTCTATGGCTACACCTTC	CSVVTGTGKGLYGYTF
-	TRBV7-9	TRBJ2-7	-	TGTGCCAGCAGCGGGGAGCCCTACGAGCAGTACTTC	CASSGEPYEQYF
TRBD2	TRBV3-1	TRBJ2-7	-	TGTGCCAGCAGCCAGGTACCTAGCGGGGGGTCCGAGCAGTACTTC	CASSQVPSGGSEQYF
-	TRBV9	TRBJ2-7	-	TGTGCCAGCAGCATTGCGACAGGTACCTACGAGCAGTACTTC	CASSIATGTYEQYF
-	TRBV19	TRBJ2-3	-	TGTGCCAGTAGTTCCCGGACTGTCACAGATACGCAGTATTTT	CASSSRTVTDTQYF
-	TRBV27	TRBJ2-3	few	TGTGCCAGCAGTCGGGGCTCTATCCAGTATTTT	CASSRGSIQYF
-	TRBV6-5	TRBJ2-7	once	TGTGCCAGCCGAACCCGGAACGAGCAGTACTTC	CASRTRNEQYF
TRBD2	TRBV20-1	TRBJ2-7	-	TGCAGTGCTAGAGGTGGACTAGCCTACGAGCAGTACTTC	CSARGGLAYEQYF
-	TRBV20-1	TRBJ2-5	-	TGCAGTGCTAGAGATCCGTCTAGGGGGGAGACCCAGTACTTC	CSARDPSRGETQYF
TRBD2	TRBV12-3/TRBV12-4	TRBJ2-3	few	TGTGCCAGCAGTATTCTCTCGGGAGGAGGAACAGATACGCAGTATTTT	CASSILSGGGTDTQYF
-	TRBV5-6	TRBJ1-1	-	TGTGCCAGCAGCTTCGGGCATGAAGCTTTCTTT	CASSFGHEAFF
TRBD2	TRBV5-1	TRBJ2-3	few	TGCGCCAGCAGCTTGGCCGGACTAGCGGGGGCCCGAGACTACACAGATACGCAGTATTTT	CASSLAGLAGARDYTDTQYF
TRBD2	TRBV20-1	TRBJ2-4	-	TGCAGTGCTTATCTAGCGGGGGGGCCGGACGCCAAAAACATTCAGTACTTC	CSAYLAGGPDAKNIQYF
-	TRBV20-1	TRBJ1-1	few	TGCAGTGCTAACAGGGCGGGGGAAGCTTTCTTT	CSANRAGEAFF
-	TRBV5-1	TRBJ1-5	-	TGCGCCAGCAGCTTGACGGGGGATCAGGATCAGCCCCAGCATTTT	CASSLTGDQDQPQHF
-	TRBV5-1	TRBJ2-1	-	TGCGCCAGCAGCGGTACCGGGACCGACGAAGCGAACTACAATGAGCAGTTCTTC	CASSGTGTDEANYNEQFF
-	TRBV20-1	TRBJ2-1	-	TGCAGTGCTAGAGTTGGGATTTACAATGAGCAGTTCTTC	CSARVGIYNEQFF
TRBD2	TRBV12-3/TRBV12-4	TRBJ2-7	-	TGTGCCAGCACCCTGGCGCGGGGGGACTCCTACGAGCAGTACTTC	CASTLARGDSYEQYF
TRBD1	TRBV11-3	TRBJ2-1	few	TGTGCCAGCAGCTTCGGGGACAGGAATGAGCAGTTCTTC	CASSFGDRNEQFF
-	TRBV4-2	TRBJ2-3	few	TGTGCCAGCAGCCAGACTGGACCCACTAGCACAGATACGCAGTATTTT	CASSQTGPTSTDTQYF
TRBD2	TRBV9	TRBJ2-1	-	TGTGCCAGCAGCGTAGTAGCGGGAGCGTCCTACAATGAGCAGTTCTTC	CASSVVAGASYNEQFF
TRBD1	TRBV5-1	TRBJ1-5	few	TGCGCCAGCAGCTTGGGTGGACAGGGGAATCAGCCCCAGCATTTT	CASSLGGQGNQPQHF
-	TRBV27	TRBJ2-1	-	TGTGCCAGCAGCATGCGGGCTCTTTCCTACAATGAGCAGTTCTTC	CASSMRALSYNEQFF
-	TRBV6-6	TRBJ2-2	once	TGTGCCAGCAGTTATACCCGGTACGGGGAGCTGTTTTTT	CASSYTRYGELFF
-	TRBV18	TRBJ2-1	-	TGTGCCAGCTCACTCAGACAGGTCCTACCGACCGGTGAGCAGTTCTTC	CASSLRQVLPTGEQFF
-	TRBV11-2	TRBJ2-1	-	TGTGCCAGCAGCTTAGCCGCAGATTCCTCCTACAATGAGCAGTTCTTC	CASSLAADSSYNEQFF
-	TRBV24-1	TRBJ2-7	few	TGTGCCACCAGTGATCCCCGGTGGTCCGAGCAGTACTTC	CATSDPRWSEQYF
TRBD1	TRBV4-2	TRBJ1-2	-	TGTGCCAGCAGCCAAGCGACAGGGGTGGGCTATGGCTACACCTTC	CASSQATGVGYGYTF
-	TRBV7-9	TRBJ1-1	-	TGTGCCAGCAGCTTAGCGGGGTCCCAAACTTTCTTT	CASSLAGSQTFF
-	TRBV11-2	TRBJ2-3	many	TGTGCCAGCAGCGTCCGGGCCCCGGTTTGGGATACGCAGTATTTT	CASSVRAPVWDTQYF
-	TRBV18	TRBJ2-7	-	TGTGCCAGCTCACCACTTTCGAGCACCTACGAGCAGTACTTC	CASSPLSSTYEQYF